These 4 T cell receptor beta chains originate from one sample sequenced in a study of OX40 agonist ivuxolimab in advanced cancers. Libraries were prepared through the immunoSEQ multiplex PCR assay. In TCRdb, the immuneACCESS table is reduced to in-frame sequences with V and J assigned. These tables do not hold every clone; where another copy was compared, an unresolved V gene accounts for under half, and the others remain unexplained. For this sample there are fewer than 6,500 clones; around 70% appear just once. The ten biggest clones cover 36% of the sample. The sample in question was CD4+ or CD8+ T cells sorted from blood, obtained in a trial of the OX40 agonist ivuxolimab. The receptors were gathered from an adult with an advanced solid tumor such as melanoma, head and neck, liver or kidney cancer.

The chain uses TRBV6-1 and TRBJ2-3; TRBD1 matches 7 bases. With V trimmed by 7 bases and J by 5 bases, 6 bases remained unmatched. The length of the CDR3 is 13 residues. The germline V gene has CDR1 MNHNS and CDR2 SASEGT. CDR3 loop: CASKTGPVDTQYF. CDR3 bases: TGTGCCAGCAAGACAGGGCCGGTAGATACGCAGTATTTT.

Only a few counts were recorded for this clone. This chain uses TRBV9 with TRBJ1-1; no reliable D call. V was clipped by 0 bases and J by 1 base, with 7 bases between them. Germline V gene sequence: CDR1 SGDLS, CDR2 YYNGEE. The CDR3 totals 14 residues. The CDR3 reads CASSVGAGNTEAFF. DNA for the CDR3: TGTGCCAGCAGCGTAGGTGCGGGGAACACTGAAGCTTTCTTT.

The V and J genes are TRBV7-4 and TRBJ1-3; D remains unclear. The CDR3 runs to 14 residues. The V gene lost 1 base and the J gene lost 2 bases, with 6 bases spanning the gap. Germline loops: CDR1 SGHVT, CDR2 SQSDAQ. The CDR3: CASSLDATGNTIYF. In nucleotides, the CDR3 is TGTGCCAGCAGCTTAGACGCAACTGGAAACACCATATATTTT.

CDR3 nucleotides: TGTGCCAGCAGCTCACACACCTACGAGCAGTACTTC. Translating gives CASSSHTYEQYF. The chain combines TRBV27 with TRBJ2-7; no clear D gene. Per germline, CDR1 MNHEY and CDR2 SMNVEV (reference sequence). The CDR3 runs 12 residues. Trimming took 6 bases from V and 2 from J, leaving 8 bases between them.